A selection of T cell receptor beta chains follows, all from one sample in a study of cytotoxic CD8 clonotypes in ibrutinib-treated CLL. Produced via immunoSEQ multiplex PCR; TCRdb's table is partial and in-frame only. Among 97,000 or so clones listed, around 80% were seen once. Specimen: PBMCs, collected after 12 months of ibrutinib treatment. These receptors came from a human donor with chronic lymphocytic leukemia. Each CDR3 is given with its conserved first and last residue. D genes are given only for firm matches. Some rows have no size entry. The others give once, few or many, or a class for an expanded clone.

D gene,CDR3 length,clone size,V gene,J gene,CDR3 DNA,CDR3 protein
NA,13,NA,TRBV7-2,TRBJ1-2,TGTGCCAGCAGCCCCCGGGGCGACGAGAGCTACACCTTC,CASSPRGDESYTF
TRBD1,15,NA,TRBV15,TRBJ1-2,TGTGCCACCAGCACCGACAGGGGGCTCGACTATGGCTACACCTTC,CATSTDRGLDYGYTF
NA,14,NA,TRBV6-5,TRBJ1-2,TGTGCCAGCAGTCCCGGGCCAAAAATCTATGGCTACACCTTC,CASSPGPKIYGYTF
TRBD1,15,NA,TRBV5-1,TRBJ2-3,TGCGCCAGCAGCTTCGGACAGGGGAGCACAGATACGCAGTATTTT,CASSFGQGSTDTQYF
NA,14,NA,TRBV6-4,TRBJ1-1,TGTGCCAGTGAAGGTATGGCAGGGGAGACTGAAGCTTTCTTT,CASEGMAGETEAFF
TRBD1,13,NA,TRBV10-3,TRBJ2-5,TGTGCCACCGTGGGACAGTCAAAAGAGACCCAGTACTTC,CATVGQSKETQYF
TRBD1,16,NA,TRBV28,TRBJ2-4,TGTGCCAGCAGTCCTAACAGGGGTTTAGCCAAAAACATTCAGTACTTC,CASSPNRGLAKNIQYF
NA,12,few,TRBV10-3,TRBJ1-1,TGTGCCATCAGTGAACCGGGAGGTGAAGCTTTCTTT,CAISEPGGEAFF
NA,15,once,TRBV5-6,TRBJ2-7,TGTGCCAGCAGCTTGGTGGCGACGGCCTCCTACGAGCAGTACTTC,CASSLVATASYEQYF
TRBD1,14,many,TRBV7-8,TRBJ2-5,TGTGCCAGCAGCCCTGGGACAGGGCGGGAGACCCAGTACTTC,CASSPGTGRETQYF
NA,15,NA,TRBV11-3,TRBJ2-1,TGTGCCAGCAGCTTACGAACAGCTTCCTACAATGAGCAGTTCTTC,CASSLRTASYNEQFF